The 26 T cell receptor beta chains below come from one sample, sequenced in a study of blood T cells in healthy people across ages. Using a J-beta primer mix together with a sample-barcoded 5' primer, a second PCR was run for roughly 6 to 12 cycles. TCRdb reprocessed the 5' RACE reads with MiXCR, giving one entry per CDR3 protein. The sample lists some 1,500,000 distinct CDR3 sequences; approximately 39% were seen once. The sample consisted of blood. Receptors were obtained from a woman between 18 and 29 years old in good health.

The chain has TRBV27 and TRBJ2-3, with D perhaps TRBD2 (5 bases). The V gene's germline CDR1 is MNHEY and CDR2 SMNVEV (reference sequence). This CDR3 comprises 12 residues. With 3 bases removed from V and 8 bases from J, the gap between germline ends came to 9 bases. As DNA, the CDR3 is TGTGCCAGCAGTTTCAATCGGGGTACGCAGTATTTT. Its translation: CASSFNRGTQYF.

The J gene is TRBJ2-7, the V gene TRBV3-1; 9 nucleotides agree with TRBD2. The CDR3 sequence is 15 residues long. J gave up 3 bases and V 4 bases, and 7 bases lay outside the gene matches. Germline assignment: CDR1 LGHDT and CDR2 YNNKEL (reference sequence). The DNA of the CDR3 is TGTGCCAGCAGCCCCATGCGGGGGGGCTTCTACGAGCAGTACTTC. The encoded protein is CASSPMRGGFYEQYF.

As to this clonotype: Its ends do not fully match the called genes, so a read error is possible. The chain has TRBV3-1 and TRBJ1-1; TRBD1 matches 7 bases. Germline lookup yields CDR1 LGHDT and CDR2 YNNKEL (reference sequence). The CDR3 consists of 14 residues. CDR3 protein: CASSDRDSGTEAFF. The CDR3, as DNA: TGTGCCAGCAGCGATCGGGACAGTGGTACTGAGGCTTTCTTT.

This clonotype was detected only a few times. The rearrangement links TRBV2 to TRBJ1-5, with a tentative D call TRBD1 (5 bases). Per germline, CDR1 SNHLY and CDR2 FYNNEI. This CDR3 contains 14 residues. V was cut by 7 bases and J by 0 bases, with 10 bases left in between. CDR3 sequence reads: CASKSQASNQPQHF. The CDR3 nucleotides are TGTGCCAGCAAGTCACAGGCTAGCAATCAGCCCCAGCATTTT.

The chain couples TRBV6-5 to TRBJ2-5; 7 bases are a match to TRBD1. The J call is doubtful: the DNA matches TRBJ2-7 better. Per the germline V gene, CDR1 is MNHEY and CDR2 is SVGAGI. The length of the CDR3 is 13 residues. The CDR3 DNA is TGTGCCAGCAGTTACGAGACAGGGTCCGAGCAGTACTTC. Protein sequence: CASSYETGSEQYF.

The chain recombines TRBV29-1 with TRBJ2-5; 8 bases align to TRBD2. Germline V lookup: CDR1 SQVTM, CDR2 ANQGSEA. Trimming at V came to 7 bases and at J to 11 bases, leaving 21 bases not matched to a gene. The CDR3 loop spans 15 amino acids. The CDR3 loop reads CSAKPRLAGYNEQYF. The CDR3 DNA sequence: TGCAGCGCTAAACCTCGGTTAGCGGGGTACAATGAGCAGTACTTC.

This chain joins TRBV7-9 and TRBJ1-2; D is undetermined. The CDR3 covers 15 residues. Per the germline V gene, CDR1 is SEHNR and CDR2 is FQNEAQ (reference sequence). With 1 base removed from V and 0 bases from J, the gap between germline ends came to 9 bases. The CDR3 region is CASSLVREANYGYTF. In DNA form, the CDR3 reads TGTGCCAGCAGCTTAGTGAGGGAAGCTAACTATGGCTACACCTTC.

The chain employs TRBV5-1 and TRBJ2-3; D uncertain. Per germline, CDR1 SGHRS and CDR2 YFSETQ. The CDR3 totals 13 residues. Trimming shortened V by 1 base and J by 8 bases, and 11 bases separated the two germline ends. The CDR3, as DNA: TGCGCCAGCAGCTTGTCAATTAGTGGTACGCAGTATTTT. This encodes CASSLSISGTQYF. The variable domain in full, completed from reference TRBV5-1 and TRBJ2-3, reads KAGVTQTPRYLIKTRGQQVTLSCSPISGHRSVSWYQQTPGQGLQFLFEYFSETQRNKGNFPGRFSGRQFSNSRSEMNVSTLELGDSALYLCASSLSISGTQYFGPGTRLTVL.

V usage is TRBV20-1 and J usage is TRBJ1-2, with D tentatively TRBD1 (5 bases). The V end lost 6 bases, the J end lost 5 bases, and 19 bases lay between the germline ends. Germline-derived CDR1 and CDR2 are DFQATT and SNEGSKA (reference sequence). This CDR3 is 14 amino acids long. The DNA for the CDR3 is TGCAGTGCCCCCTCCGAGGGGTTGTTGTATGGCTACACCTTC. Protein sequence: CSAPSEGLLYGYTF.

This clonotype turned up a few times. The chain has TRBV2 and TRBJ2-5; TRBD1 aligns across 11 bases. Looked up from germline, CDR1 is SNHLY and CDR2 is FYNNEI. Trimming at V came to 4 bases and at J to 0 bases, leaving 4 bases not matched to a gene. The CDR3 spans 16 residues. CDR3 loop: CASSVGTGGYQETQYF. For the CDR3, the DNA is TGTGCCAGCAGTGTCGGGACAGGGGGGTACCAAGAGACCCAGTACTTC.

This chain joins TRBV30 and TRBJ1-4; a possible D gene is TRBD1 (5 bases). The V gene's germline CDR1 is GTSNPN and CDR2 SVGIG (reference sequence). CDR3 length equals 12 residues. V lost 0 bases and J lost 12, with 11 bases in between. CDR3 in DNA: TGTGCCTGGAGTGTACGAGTGGGGGAACTGTTTTTT. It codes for CAWSVRVGELFF.

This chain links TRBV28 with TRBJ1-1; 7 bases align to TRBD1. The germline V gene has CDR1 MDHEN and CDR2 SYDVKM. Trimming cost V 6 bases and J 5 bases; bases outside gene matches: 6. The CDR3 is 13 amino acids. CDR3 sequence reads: CASSPRGPTEAFF. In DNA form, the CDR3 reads TGTGCCAGCAGCCCAAGGGGGCCTACTGAAGCTTTCTTT.

The CDR3 nucleotides are TGCGCCAGCAGCCCCCAAACCCTAGGGTATACGCAGTATTTT. This sequence encodes CASSPQTLGYTQYF. The genes are TRBV4-3 and TRBJ2-3; no definite D call. In germline, CDR1 is LGHNA, CDR2 YSLEER. This CDR3 is 14 amino acids long. V lost 4 bases and J 7 bases, leaving 15 bases between the germline ends.

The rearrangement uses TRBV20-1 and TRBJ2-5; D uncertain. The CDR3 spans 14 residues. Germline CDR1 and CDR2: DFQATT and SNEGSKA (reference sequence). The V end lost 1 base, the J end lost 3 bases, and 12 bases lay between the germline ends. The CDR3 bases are TGCAGTGCTAGAGCAGACGGCGTGAAAGAGACCCAGTACTTC. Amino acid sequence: CSARADGVKETQYF.

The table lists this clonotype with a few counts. Here the CDR3 reads CASSLVPQGDYGYTF. The CDR3 DNA follows: TGTGCCAGCAGCTTGGTACCTCAGGGAGACTATGGCTACACCTTC. The V and J genes are TRBV5-6 and TRBJ1-2; D is possibly TRBD1 (5 bases). Germline CDR1 reads SGHDT; CDR2 reads YYEEEE. This CDR3 contains 15 residues. V was clipped by 0 bases and J by 3 bases, with 12 bases between them.

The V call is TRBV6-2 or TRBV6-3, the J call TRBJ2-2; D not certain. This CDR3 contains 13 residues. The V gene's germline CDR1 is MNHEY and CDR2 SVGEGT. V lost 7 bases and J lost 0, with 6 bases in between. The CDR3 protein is CASKDPNTGELFF. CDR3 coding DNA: TGTGCCAGCAAAGACCCGAACACCGGGGAGCTGTTTTTT.

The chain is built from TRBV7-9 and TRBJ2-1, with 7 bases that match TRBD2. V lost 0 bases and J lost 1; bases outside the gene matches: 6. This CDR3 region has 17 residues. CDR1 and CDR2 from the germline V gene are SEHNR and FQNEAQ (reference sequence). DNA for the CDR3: TGTGCCAGCAGCTTAGCTCCGGCGGGAGCGTCCTACAATGAGCAGTTCTTC. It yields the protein CASSLAPAGASYNEQFF.

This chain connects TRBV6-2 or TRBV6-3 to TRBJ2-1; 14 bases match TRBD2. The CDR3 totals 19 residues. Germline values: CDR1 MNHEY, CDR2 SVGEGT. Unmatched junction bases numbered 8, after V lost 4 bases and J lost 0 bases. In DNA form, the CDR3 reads TGTGCCAGCAGTTCCAGACTAGCGGGGGGGTTATACTCCTACAATGAGCAGTTCTTC. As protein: CASSSRLAGGLYSYNEQFF.

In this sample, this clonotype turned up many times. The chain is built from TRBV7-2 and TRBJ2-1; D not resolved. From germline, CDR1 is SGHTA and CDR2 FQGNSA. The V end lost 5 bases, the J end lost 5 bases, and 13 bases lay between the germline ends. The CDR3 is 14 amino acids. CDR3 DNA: TGTGCCAGCAGCCAGAGCACAGCCAACAATGAGCAGTTCTTC. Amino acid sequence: CASSQSTANNEQFF.

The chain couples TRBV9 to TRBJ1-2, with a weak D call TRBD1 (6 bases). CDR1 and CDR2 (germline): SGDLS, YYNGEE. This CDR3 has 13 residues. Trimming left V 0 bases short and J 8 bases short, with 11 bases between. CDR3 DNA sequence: TGTGCCAGCAGCGTAGCCAGGGGTGAGGGCTACACCTTC. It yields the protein CASSVARGEGYTF.

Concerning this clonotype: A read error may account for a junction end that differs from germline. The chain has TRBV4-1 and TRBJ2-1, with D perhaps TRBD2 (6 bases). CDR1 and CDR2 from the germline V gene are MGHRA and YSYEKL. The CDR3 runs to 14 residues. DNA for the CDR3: TGCGCCAGCAGGCGGGAAAGCTCCCACAATGAGCAGTTCTTC. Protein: CASRRESSHNEQFF.

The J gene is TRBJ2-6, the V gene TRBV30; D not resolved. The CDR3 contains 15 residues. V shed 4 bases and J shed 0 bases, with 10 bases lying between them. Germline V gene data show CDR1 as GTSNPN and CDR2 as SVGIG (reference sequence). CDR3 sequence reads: CAWTKQSSGANVLTF. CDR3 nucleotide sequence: TGTGCCTGGACCAAACAGAGCTCTGGGGCCAACGTCCTGACTTTC.

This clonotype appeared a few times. This chain's CDR3 is CASSLGLAGGHIQYF. CDR3 DNA: TGTGCCAGCAGCTTGGGACTAGCGGGAGGTCACATTCAGTACTTC. This chain connects TRBV7-2 to TRBJ2-4; 15 bases fit TRBD2. Trimming took 3 bases from V and 8 from J; bases not matched to a gene: 2. Per the germline V gene, CDR1 is SGHTA and CDR2 is FQGNSA. The CDR3 totals 15 residues.

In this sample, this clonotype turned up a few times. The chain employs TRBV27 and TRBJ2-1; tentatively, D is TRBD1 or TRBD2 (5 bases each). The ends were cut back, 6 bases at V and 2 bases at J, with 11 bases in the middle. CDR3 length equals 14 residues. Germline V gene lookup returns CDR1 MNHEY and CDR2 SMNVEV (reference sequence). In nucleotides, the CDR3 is TGTGCCAGCAGCACAGAGGGGACCTACAATGAGCAGTTCTTC. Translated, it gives CASSTEGTYNEQFF.

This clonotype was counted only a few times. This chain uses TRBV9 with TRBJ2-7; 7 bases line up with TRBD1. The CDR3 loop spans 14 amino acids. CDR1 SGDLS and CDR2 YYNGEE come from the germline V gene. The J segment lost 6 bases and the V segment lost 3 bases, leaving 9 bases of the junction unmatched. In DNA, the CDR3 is TGTGCCAGCAGCGGGACAGGTCAACGGGGCGAGCAGTACTTC. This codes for CASSGTGQRGEQYF.

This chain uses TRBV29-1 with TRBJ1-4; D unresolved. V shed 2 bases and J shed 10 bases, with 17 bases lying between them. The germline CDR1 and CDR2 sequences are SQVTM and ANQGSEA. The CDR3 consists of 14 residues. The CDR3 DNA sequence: TGCAGCGTTGAATTTGAACCCCCGGGAGGAAAACTGTTTTTT. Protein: CSVEFEPPGGKLFF.